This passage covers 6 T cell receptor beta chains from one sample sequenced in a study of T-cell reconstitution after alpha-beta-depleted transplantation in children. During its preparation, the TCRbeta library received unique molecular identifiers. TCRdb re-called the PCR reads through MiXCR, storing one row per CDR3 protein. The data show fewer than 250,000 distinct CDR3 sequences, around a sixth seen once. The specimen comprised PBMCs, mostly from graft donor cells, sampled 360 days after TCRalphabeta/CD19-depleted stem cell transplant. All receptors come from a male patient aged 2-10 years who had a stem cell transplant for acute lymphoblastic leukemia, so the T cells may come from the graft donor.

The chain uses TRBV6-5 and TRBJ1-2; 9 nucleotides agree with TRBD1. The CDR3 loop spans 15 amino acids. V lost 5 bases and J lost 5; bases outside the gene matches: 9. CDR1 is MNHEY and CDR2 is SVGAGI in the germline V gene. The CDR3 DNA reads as TGTGCCAGCAGTAACACCGGGACAGGGCTATATGGCTACACCTTC. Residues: CASSNTGTGLYGYTF.

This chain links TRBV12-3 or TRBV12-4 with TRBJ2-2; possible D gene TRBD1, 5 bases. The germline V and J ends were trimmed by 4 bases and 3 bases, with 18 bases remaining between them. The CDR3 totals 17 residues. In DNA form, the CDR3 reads TGTGCCAGCAGTTACCCCCGCAGGGTCTACGACACCGGGGAGCTGTTTTTT. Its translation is CASSYPRRVYDTGELFF.

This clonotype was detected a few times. The CDR3 DNA reads as TGCGCCAGCAGCTTGGATCCTGGGGCCAACGTCCTGACTTTC. Residues: CASSLDPGANVLTF. The V call is TRBV5-1, the J call TRBJ2-6, with D hard to call. V dropped 0 bases and J dropped 2 bases, with 3 bases sitting between them. Per germline, CDR1 SGHRS and CDR2 YFSETQ. CDR3 size: 14 residues.

Here the CDR3 reads CASSATAFQETQYF. CDR3 coding DNA: TGTGCCAGCAGCGCGACAGCTTTCCAAGAGACCCAGTACTTC. The chain uses TRBV7-6 and TRBJ2-5, with a possible D match to TRBD1 (5 bases). CDR1 is SGHVS and CDR2 is FNYEAQ in the germline V gene. Between the trimmed V and J ends, which lost 5 bases and 1 base, there was a span of 11 bases. The CDR3 has 14 amino acids.

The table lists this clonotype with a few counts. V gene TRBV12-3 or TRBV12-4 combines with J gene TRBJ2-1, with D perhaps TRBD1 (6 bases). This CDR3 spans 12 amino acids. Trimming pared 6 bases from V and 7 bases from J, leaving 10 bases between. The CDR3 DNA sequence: TGTGCCAGCAGAACAGGGTTGAATGAGCAGTTCTTC. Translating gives CASRTGLNEQFF.

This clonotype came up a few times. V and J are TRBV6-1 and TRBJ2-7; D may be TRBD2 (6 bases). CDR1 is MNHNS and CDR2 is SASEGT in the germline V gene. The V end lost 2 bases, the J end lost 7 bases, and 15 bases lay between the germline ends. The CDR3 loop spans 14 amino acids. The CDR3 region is CASSEQRAKLEQYF. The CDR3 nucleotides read TGTGCCAGCAGTGAACAGCGGGCTAAGTTGGAGCAGTACTTC.